These 16 T cell receptor beta chains were sequenced from one sample in a study of cytomegalovirus exposure and HLA in healthy donors. The PCR employed 60 Vbeta primers together with 13 Jbeta primers. Assay: immunoSEQ multiplex PCR; the TCRdb copy retains only in-frame clones and omits some. This table holds 80,000 to 95,000 clones, roughly 63% found once. Sequencing was performed on PBMCs. The receptors stem from a woman aged 25 to 39 in good health and CMV-seronegative.

For this clone: The junction does not match germline at one end; this may be a read error. This chain uses TRBV5-8 with TRBJ1-4; tentatively, D is TRBD1 (6 bases). The V gene's germline CDR1 is SGHTS and CDR2 YDEGEE. The CDR3 spans 13 residues. CDR3 sequence (DNA): TGTGCCAGCAGCTTGACAGGGAATGGAAAACTGTTTTTT. It translates to CASSLTGNGKLFF.

A remark on this clone: A junction end diverges from the germline sequence, so it may reflect a read error. The chain combines TRBV10-3 with TRBJ1-4, with 8 bases identical to TRBD1. This CDR3 spans 16 amino acids. Germline V gene sequence: CDR1 ENHRY, CDR2 SYGVKD. CDR3 DNA sequence: TGTGCCATCAGTGAGTCAGGGACAGGTTCTAACGAAAAACTGTTTTTT. This gives the protein CAISESGTGSNEKLFF.

V usage is TRBV10-1 and J usage is TRBJ2-1, with 7 nucleotides matching TRBD2. CDR3 size: 17 residues. After removal of 1 base from V and 2 bases from J, the junction contained 8 bases not matched to a gene. The V gene's germline CDR1 is WNHNN and CDR2 SYGVQD (reference sequence). Here the CDR3 DNA reads TGCGCCAGCAGTGAGTTACCTGCCAGCGGGACCTACAATGAGCAGTTCTTC. Encoded protein: CASSELPASGTYNEQFF.

This chain connects TRBV30 to TRBJ1-1; D gene ambiguous. The germline V gene encodes CDR1 GTSNPN and CDR2 SVGIG (reference sequence). V dropped 4 bases and J dropped 0 bases, with 18 bases sitting between them. The CDR3 runs to 16 residues. The CDR3 reads CAWNRPLRRLNTEAFF. CDR3 coding DNA: TGTGCCTGGAACCGCCCCTTGCGTCGGTTGAACACTGAAGCTTTCTTT.

V and J are TRBV6-1 and TRBJ2-7; 9 bases align to TRBD1. V lost 6 bases, J lost 2 bases, and 5 bases stayed unmatched. The CDR3 is 14 amino acids. CDR1 and CDR2 (germline): MNHNS, SASEGT. CDR3 loop: CASSWGQGPYEQYF. DNA of the CDR3: TGTGCCAGCAGCTGGGGACAGGGACCCTACGAGCAGTACTTC.

The chain couples TRBV19 to TRBJ1-5, with 7 bases fitting TRBD1. V lost 5 bases, J lost 7 bases, and 11 bases stayed unmatched. CDR1 and CDR2 (germline): LNHDA, SQIVND (reference sequence). This CDR3 is built from 15 residues. The CDR3 region has the DNA TGTGCCAGTAGTTCTCCGGACAGGAGGAACCAGCCCCAGCATTTT. It encodes CASSSPDRRNQPQHF.

This rearrangement joins TRBV7-2 to TRBJ1-3; 7 bases agree with TRBD1. V trimming: 5 bases; J trimming: 9 bases; junction bases outside the gene matches: 19. Germline values: CDR1 SGHTA, CDR2 FQGNSA. This CDR3 contains 17 residues. CDR3 sequence: CASSVSGTASVGSTIYF. DNA of the CDR3: TGTGCCAGCAGCGTTTCCGGGACAGCCTCCGTTGGGTCCACCATATATTTT.

The chain combines TRBV11-2 with TRBJ1-2, with D unclear. Trimming left V 2 bases short and J 4 bases short, with 5 bases between. CDR3 length: 12 amino acids. Germline-derived CDR1 and CDR2 are SGHAT and FQNNGV. In DNA, the CDR3 is TGTGCCAGCAGCTTAAGTAGCTATGGCTACACCTTC. Translation: CASSLSSYGYTF.

This CDR3 reads CASSQRSGETQYF. CDR3 nucleotides: TGTGCCAGCAGCCAAAGGTCCGGGGAGACCCAGTACTTC. The rearrangement uses TRBV4-2 and TRBJ2-5; D remains ambiguous. CDR3 size: 13 residues. Trimming stripped 2 bases from V and 5 bases from J, with 9 bases between. Germline V CDR1 and CDR2: LGHNA, YNFKEQ.

CDR3: CASRYPTGPNQPQHF. CDR3 nucleotides: TGTGCCAGCAGATACCCTACAGGGCCCAATCAGCCCCAGCATTTT. The chain has TRBV28 and TRBJ1-5; D is possibly TRBD1 (6 bases). This CDR3 contains 15 residues. The V end was cut by 6 bases, the J end by 3 bases, with 15 bases between. CDR1 MDHEN and CDR2 SYDVKM come from the germline V gene.

The V gene is TRBV7-9, the J gene TRBJ1-1; D possibly corresponds to TRBD1 (5 bases). The V and J ends lost 1 base and 11 bases respectively, with 14 bases between them. Germline lookup yields CDR1 SEHNR and CDR2 FQNEAQ (reference sequence). The CDR3 is 13 residues long. CDR3 bases: TGTGCCAGCAGCTTAGGGGGGGGATCACCCGCTTTCTTT. It encodes CASSLGGGSPAFF. Combining the CDR3 with reference TRBV7-9 and TRBJ1-1 gives the whole variable domain DTGVSQNPRHKITKRGQNVTFRCDPISEHNRLYWYRQTLGQGPEFLTYFQNEAQLEKSRLLSDRFSAERPKGSFSTLEIQRTEQGDSAMYLCASSLGGGSPAFFGQGTRLTVV.

V is TRBV18 and J is TRBJ1-1; 7 bases align to TRBD1. J was trimmed by 6 bases and V by 6 bases; bases with no gene match: 7. This CDR3 spans 13 amino acids. Per germline, CDR1 KGHSH and CDR2 LQKENI. The chain's CDR3 is CASSGQWGPEAFF. CDR3 DNA sequence: TGTGCCAGCTCGGGACAGTGGGGCCCTGAAGCTTTCTTT.

The chain employs TRBV6-5 and TRBJ1-4; the match to TRBD1 covers 7 bases. Germline CDR1 MNHEY, CDR2 SVGAGI. CDR3 length equals 14 residues. V dropped 6 bases and J dropped 3; count of bases not matched to a gene: 4. This CDR3 is CASRRQGPNEKLFF. The CDR3 nucleotides are TGTGCCAGCAGGCGACAGGGACCTAATGAAAAACTGTTTTTT.

This clone was found a few times. The gene calls are TRBV27 and TRBJ2-2; D is uncertain. V was pared by 8 bases and J by 0 bases, with 13 bases between. The CDR3 runs to 15 residues. The germline V gene has CDR1 MNHEY and CDR2 SMNVEV (reference sequence). CDR3 in amino acids: CASRRDSANTGELFF. The CDR3 DNA sequence: TGTGCCAGCCGGCGTGACTCCGCGAACACCGGGGAGCTGTTTTTT.

The chain links TRBV10-3 to TRBJ1-2; 9 bases fit TRBD1. V lost 6 bases to trimming and J lost 3 bases; unmatched junction nucleotides: 2. The CDR3 contains 13 residues. Germline V gene data show CDR1 as ENHRY and CDR2 as SYGVKD. This CDR3 is CAIRWTGDYGYTF. The CDR3 DNA follows: TGTGCCATCAGATGGACAGGGGACTATGGCTACACCTTC.

This chain joins TRBV7-2 and TRBJ2-1; 10 nucleotides line up with TRBD2. This CDR3 comprises 16 residues. The germline V gene has CDR1 SGHTA and CDR2 FQGNSA. The V segment lost 5 bases and the J segment 2 bases; nucleotides outside the gene matches: 6. In DNA form, the CDR3 reads TGTGCCAGCAGCCAGGGACTAGCGAAGACCTACAATGAGCAGTTCTTC. It translates to CASSQGLAKTYNEQFF.